This TCR beta chain emerged from a study of blood T cell repertoires in COVID-19. At the level of the study: Whether acute or convalescent, the COVID-19 samples came from the United States, Italy and Spain. T cells, B-cell-depleted T cells, or PBMCs supplied cDNA or gDNA.

CDR3 length: 15 amino acids. The germline V gene has CDR1 SGHRS and CDR2 YFSETQ. The trim removed 4 bases at V and 4 bases at J, leaving 10 bases unmatched. In the authors' workflow: Amplification of reference gene primers provided the estimated nucleated cell counts. The method was immunoSEQ multiplex PCR; TCRdb's version includes in-frame clones alone and lacks a portion of them. From that table come the V and J calls and clone size; the DNA was used to work out D and trimming. The table lists some 100,000 clones, just under 90% of them singletons, with about 1% in the top ten. The V call is TRBV5-1, the J call TRBJ1-2; 7 bases are a match to TRBD1. What was sequenced was peripheral blood. This clonotype was sampled from a human donor in a cohort sampled during active COVID-19. The DNA for the CDR3 is TGCGCCAGCAGCCCCGACAGGGTGGACCTCTATGGCTACACCTTC. Translating it yields CASSPDRVDLYGYTF.